This TCR beta chain was retrieved from a study of blood T cell repertoires in COVID-19. Whole-study context: Collection of acute and convalescent COVID-19 samples took place in the United States, Italy and Spain. Sources were T cells, B-cell-depleted T cells, or PBMCs; the material itself was cDNA or gDNA.

Germline lookup yields CDR1 MGHRA and CDR2 YSYEKL. The CDR3 covers 17 residues. The V and J ends lost 1 base and 3 bases, in that order; junction bases with no gene match: 7. The study assigned cohorts using participant-reported clinical history. Assay used: immunoSEQ multiplex PCR; TCRdb lists only in-frame clones, some missing. This sample has approximately 320,000 clones, with roughly 90% found just once. The source is a woman younger than 35 who had recovered from COVID-19. The chain uses TRBV4-1 and TRBJ2-3; 10 nucleotides agree with TRBD2. Sequenced input: PBMCs or T cells enriched from blood (not recorded which). CDR3 sequence reads: CASSQASSGSLTDTQYF. CDR3 bases: TGCGCCAGCAGCCAAGCTTCTAGCGGGAGTTTAACAGATACGCAGTATTTT.